These 25 T cell receptor beta chains came from one sample sequenced in a study of graft-versus-host responses after intestinal transplantation. Assay: immunoSEQ multiplex PCR; the TCRdb copy retains only in-frame clones and omits some. The sample carries around 50,000 clones, less than 85% recorded once. These receptors lack a known antigen. Sample: unstimulated CD4+ T cells sorted from spleen or lymph node cells, taken before transplant. The origin of the receptors is a human donor who was the organ donor for an intestinal transplant.

The chain employs TRBV11-2 and TRBJ1-3; no clear D. Germline V lookup: CDR1 SGHAT, CDR2 FQNNGV. The CDR3 covers 13 residues. V lost 2 bases to trimming and J lost 8 bases, with 10 bases between them. CDR3 nucleotides: TGTGCCAGCAGCTTAAATCTTCCAGACACCATATATTTT. Residues: CASSLNLPDTIYF.

The chain couples TRBV7-6 to TRBJ2-7; TRBD2 aligns across 8 bases. Germline lookup yields CDR1 SGHVS and CDR2 FNYEAQ. Germline trimming cut 5 bases from V and 3 bases from J; bases unmatched to any gene: 12. The CDR3 has 16 amino acids. The CDR3: CASSSWTSPSGYEQYF. CDR3 coding DNA: TGTGCCAGCAGCAGTTGGACTAGCCCTTCGGGCTACGAGCAGTACTTC. The complete variable domain, with remaining parts taken from reference TRBV7-6 and TRBJ2-7, reads GAGVSQSPRYKVTKRGQDVALRCDPISGHVSLYWYRQALGQGPEFLTYFNYEAQQDKSGLPNDRFSAERPEGSISTLTIQRTEQRDSAMYRCASSSWTSPSGYEQYFGPGTRLTVT.

The chain links TRBV5-1 to TRBJ2-1, with 11 bases matching TRBD2. The germline V gene encodes CDR1 SGHRS and CDR2 YFSETQ. The CDR3 is 16 residues long. Trimming at V came to 4 bases and at J to 7 bases, leaving 10 bases not matched to a gene. The chain's CDR3 is CASSTLSGRARNEQFF. CDR3 sequence (DNA): TGCGCCAGCAGCACGCTTAGCGGGAGGGCTAGAAATGAGCAGTTCTTC. The whole variable domain, filled in from reference TRBV5-1 and TRBJ2-1, reads KAGVTQTPRYLIKTRGQQVTLSCSPISGHRSVSWYQQTPGQGLQFLFEYFSETQRNKGNFPGRFSGRQFSNSRSEMNVSTLELGDSALYLCASSTLSGRARNEQFFGPGTRLTVL.

The rearrangement joins TRBV19 to TRBJ1-5; D possibly corresponds to TRBD1 (6 bases). Trimming removed 4 bases at V and 2 bases at J, with 6 bases between. This CDR3 has 13 residues. Germline CDR1 reads LNHDA; CDR2 reads SQIVND (reference sequence). The CDR3 protein is CASSRQGNQPQHF. Here the CDR3 DNA reads TGTGCCAGTAGTAGACAGGGCAATCAGCCCCAGCATTTT.

Regarding this clone: The CDR3 end shows no conserved phenylalanine or tryptophan, and so a read error is likely. This chain joins TRBV6-5 and TRBJ1-2, with D perhaps matching TRBD1 (5 bases). This CDR3 is 14 amino acids long. The germline V gene encodes CDR1 MNHEY and CDR2 SVGAGI. V dropped 0 bases and J dropped 7 bases, with 12 bases sitting between them. The DNA for the CDR3 is TGTGCCAGCAGTTACTCGGTCAGGGCTTCTGGCTACACCCTC. The encoded protein is CASSYSVRASGYTL.

V and J are TRBV14 and TRBJ2-3; D is perhaps TRBD2 (10 bases). Deletions cut 4 bases from V and 1 base from J, with 21 bases between. Germline V gene data show CDR1 as SGHDN and CDR2 as FVKESK. This CDR3 has 18 residues. The CDR3 region is CASSRTGALAGGTDTQYF. The CDR3 DNA is TGTGCCAGCAGCCGGACAGGGGCCCTAGCGGGGGGCACAGATACGCAGTATTTT.

The rearrangement joins TRBV30 to TRBJ1-4; D remains ambiguous. V lost 7 bases and J lost 0, with 15 bases in between. Germline CDR1 reads GTSNPN; CDR2 reads SVGIG (reference sequence). This CDR3 is 15 amino acids long. The CDR3 region has the DNA TGTGCCTCAAACAGCCCGGGAGCAACTAATGAAAAACTGTTTTTT. It specifies CASNSPGATNEKLFF.

The genes are TRBV7-9 and TRBJ2-3; 7 bases match TRBD1. Germline CDR1 reads SEHNR; CDR2 reads FQNEAQ (reference sequence). With 1 base clipped from V and 0 bases from J, the junction kept 1 base outside the gene matches. The CDR3 consists of 15 residues. CDR3 sequence (DNA): TGTGCCAGCAGCTTAGGGACAGGTAGCACAGATACGCAGTATTTT. The encoded protein is CASSLGTGSTDTQYF.

CDR3 nucleotide sequence: TGCGCCAGCAGTCCTTGGAGGATAACAGGGGCCGGTTATGGCTACACCTTC. Its protein product is CASSPWRITGAGYGYTF. The chain links TRBV5-1 to TRBJ1-2, with TRBD1 matching over 7 bases. The V segment lost 5 bases and the J segment 5 bases; nucleotides outside the gene matches: 18. Looked up from germline, CDR1 is SGHRS and CDR2 is YFSETQ. This CDR3 has 17 residues.

This chain uses TRBV9 with TRBJ2-3; tentatively, D is TRBD1 (6 bases). Germline assignment: CDR1 SGDLS and CDR2 YYNGEE. This CDR3 region has 15 residues. Between the trimmed V and J ends, which lost 3 bases and 2 bases, there was a span of 13 bases. The CDR3 loop reads CASSGGGWNTDTQYF. CDR3 in DNA: TGTGCCAGCAGCGGAGGGGGTTGGAACACAGATACGCAGTATTTT.

This chain links TRBV19 with TRBJ2-4; TRBD2 matches 13 bases. The CDR3 totals 18 residues. V shed 7 bases, J shed 0 bases, and the junction held 9 bases outside the gene matches. The germline V gene encodes CDR1 LNHDA and CDR2 SQIVND (reference sequence). The CDR3 nucleotides read TGTGCCAGTACCCCCGGACTAGCGGGAGAAGTAGCCAAAAACATTCAGTACTTC. Its protein is CASTPGLAGEVAKNIQYF.

V usage is TRBV16 and J usage is TRBJ1-1; possible D gene TRBD1, 5 bases. CDR3 length: 15 amino acids. Per the germline V gene, CDR1 is KGHSY and CDR2 is FQNENV. Trimming shortened V by 4 bases and J by 11 bases, and 23 bases separated the two germline ends. The CDR3 here is CASSPPNSGMALAFF. The CDR3 coding sequence is TGTGCCAGCAGCCCCCCGAATTCAGGGATGGCGCTCGCTTTCTTT.

This rearrangement joins TRBV7-9 to TRBJ2-7; D call uncertain. The V gene lost 2 bases and the J gene lost 2 bases, with 10 bases spanning the gap. The germline gives CDR1 SEHNR, CDR2 FQNEAQ (reference sequence). CDR3 length equals 14 residues. The CDR3 loop reads CASSLLSMAYEQYF. CDR3 DNA: TGTGCCAGCAGCTTACTCTCGATGGCCTACGAGCAGTACTTC.

The J gene is TRBJ1-3, the V gene TRBV4-1, with D possibly matching TRBD1 (5 bases). Trimming left V 1 base short and J 0 bases short, with 13 bases between. This CDR3 contains 17 residues. CDR1 MGHRA and CDR2 YSYEKL come from the germline V gene. CDR3 in amino acids: CASSQVSGRRSGNTIYF. CDR3 nucleotides: TGCGCCAGCAGCCAAGTGTCGGGACGACGCTCTGGAAACACCATATATTTT.

This chain connects TRBV18 to TRBJ2-2, with TRBD1 matching over 8 bases. Trimming took 1 base from V and 6 from J; bases not matched to a gene: 4. Germline assignment: CDR1 KGHSH and CDR2 LQKENI. This CDR3 has 15 residues. This chain's CDR3 is CASSPLQGAPGELFF. CDR3 coding DNA: TGTGCCAGCTCACCACTTCAGGGGGCCCCCGGGGAGCTGTTTTTT.

V is TRBV6-4 and J is TRBJ1-5; 9 bases line up with TRBD1. The ends lost 6 bases at V and 6 bases at J; junction bases unmatched: 3. CDR3 size: 13 residues. The germline gives CDR1 MRHNA, CDR2 SNTAGT. The CDR3: CASSETGGQPQHF. CDR3 bases: TGTGCCAGCAGCGAGACAGGGGGTCAGCCCCAGCATTTT.

The chain recombines TRBV5-1 with TRBJ1-1; no clear D gene. Trimming stripped 0 bases from V and 1 base from J, with 7 bases between. The germline V gene encodes CDR1 SGHRS and CDR2 YFSETQ. This CDR3 is built from 14 residues. The CDR3 spells CASSLAGWNTEAFF. CDR3 sequence (DNA): TGCGCCAGCAGCTTGGCCGGGTGGAACACTGAAGCTTTCTTT. Full variable domain (missing parts from reference TRBV5-1 and TRBJ1-1): KAGVTQTPRYLIKTRGQQVTLSCSPISGHRSVSWYQQTPGQGLQFLFEYFSETQRNKGNFPGRFSGRQFSNSRSEMNVSTLELGDSALYLCASSLAGWNTEAFFGQGTRLTVV.

J is TRBJ1-3 and V is TRBV25-1, with D tentatively TRBD1 (6 bases). The germline V and J ends were trimmed by 6 bases and 0 bases, with 9 bases remaining between them. This CDR3 spans 14 amino acids. The germline gives CDR1 MGHDK, CDR2 SYGVNS. The CDR3 DNA is TGTGCCAGCAGCAAACAGGGCTCTGGAAACACCATATATTTT. Amino acid sequence: CASSKQGSGNTIYF.

The chain joins TRBV10-2 to TRBJ2-7, with 12 positions matching TRBD2. The CDR3 runs to 15 residues. Germline V gives CDR1 WSHSY, CDR2 SAAADI. After removal of 2 bases from V and 4 bases from J, the junction contained 3 bases not matched to a gene. Here the CDR3 reads CASSEGLAGPYEQYF. In DNA form, the CDR3 reads TGCGCCAGCAGTGAGGGACTAGCGGGACCGTACGAGCAGTACTTC.

The chain is built from TRBV19 and TRBJ2-7, with 8 bases identical to TRBD1. The V and J ends lost 3 bases and 4 bases, in that order; junction bases with no gene match: 8. CDR1 is LNHDA and CDR2 is SQIVND in the germline V gene (reference sequence). This CDR3 is built from 15 residues. The CDR3 sequence is CASSIAGTGSYEQYF. In DNA, the CDR3 is TGTGCCAGTAGTATTGCAGGGACAGGATCTTACGAGCAGTACTTC.

The chain recombines TRBV14 with TRBJ1-1; D is uncertain. The CDR3 contains 15 residues. Germline V gene sequence: CDR1 SGHDN, CDR2 FVKESK. V was cut by 1 base and J by 1 base, with 10 bases left in between. The CDR3 loop reads CASSQGLQPNTEAFF. CDR3 nucleotide sequence: TGTGCCAGCAGCCAAGGACTACAGCCGAACACTGAAGCTTTCTTT. Filled out from reference TRBV14 and TRBJ1-1, the complete variable domain reads EAGVTQFPSHSVIEKGQTVTLRCDPISGHDNLYWYRRVMGKEIKFLLHFVKESKQDESGMPNNRFLAERTGGTYSTLKVQPAELEDSGVYFCASSQGLQPNTEAFFGQGTRLTVV.

This clone was detected once. The chain uses TRBV30 and TRBJ2-5; TRBD2 agrees at 7 bases. Germline CDR1 and CDR2: GTSNPN and SVGIG (reference sequence). The CDR3 covers 12 residues. Trimming removed 2 bases from V and 5 bases from J; junction bases left unmatched: 2. The CDR3 DNA follows: TGTGCCTGGAGTCCCGGGGGGGAGACCCAGTACTTC. It specifies CAWSPGGETQYF. Full variable domain (outside the CDR3, taken from reference TRBV30 and TRBJ2-5): SQTIHQWPATLVQPVGSPLSLECTVEGTSNPNLYWYRQAAGRGLQLLFYSVGIGQISSEVPQNLSASRPQDRQFILSSKKLLLSDSGFYLCAWSPGGETQYFGPGTRLLVL.

This chain connects TRBV6-5 to TRBJ2-7; D is unclear. CDR3 length: 14 residues. Germline loops: CDR1 MNHEY, CDR2 SVGAGI. The V gene lost 5 bases and the J gene lost 3 bases, with 14 bases spanning the gap. The chain's CDR3 is CASSKGLANYEQYF. In DNA, the CDR3 is TGTGCCAGCAGTAAAGGTCTGGCCAACTACGAGCAGTACTTC.

In this sample, this clone turned up a few times. V usage is TRBV19 and J usage is TRBJ2-2, with TRBD2 matching 7 bases. The CDR3 is 14 residues long. Germline V lookup: CDR1 LNHDA, CDR2 SQIVND (reference sequence). Trimming cost V 11 bases and J 0 bases; bases outside gene matches: 6. Here the CDR3 reads CAGRLAANTGELFF. Written as DNA, the CDR3 is TGTGCCGGCAGACTAGCAGCGAACACCGGGGAGCTGTTTTTT.

V is TRBV9 and J is TRBJ2-1, with D tentatively TRBD2 (5 bases). The V gene lost 3 bases and the J gene lost 1 base, with 14 bases spanning the gap. The CDR3 contains 16 residues. The germline gives CDR1 SGDLS, CDR2 YYNGEE. For the CDR3, the DNA is TGTGCCAGCAGCGCCCAGGTCAGCGGATCCTACAATGAGCAGTTCTTC. Residues: CASSAQVSGSYNEQFF.